One and the same sample provided the 8 T cell receptor beta chains below, sequenced in a study of T cells after yellow fever vaccination. MiXCR was run by TCRdb on the 5' RACE reads, yielding one entry per CDR3 protein. The table records some 320,000 distinct CDR3 sequences, approximately 9% of them present only once. The sample in question was PBMCs, obtained on the day of the first yellow fever vaccination. Receptors were obtained from a man between 18 and 29 years old who received the YFV17D yellow fever vaccine.

The chain joins TRBV7-2 to TRBJ2-3, with TRBD2 identical over 14 bases. Germline trimming cut 4 bases from V and 10 bases from J; bases unmatched to any gene: 7. This CDR3 is built from 15 residues. Germline V gives CDR1 SGHTA, CDR2 FQGNSA. CDR3 sequence reads: CASSSTSGGAPSQYF. CDR3 nucleotide sequence: TGTGCCAGCAGCTCGACTAGCGGGGGGGCCCCGTCGCAGTATTTT.

The chain combines TRBV5-1 with TRBJ2-7; perhaps TRBD2 as D (6 bases). CDR1 is SGHRS and CDR2 is YFSETQ in the germline V gene. The CDR3 covers 15 residues. V lost 3 bases to trimming and J lost 2 bases, with 15 bases between them. The CDR3 sequence: CASSWEVPRTYEQYF. CDR3 coding DNA: TGCGCCAGCAGCTGGGAGGTCCCCAGGACCTACGAGCAGTACTTC.

This clonotype was found many times. The rearrangement links TRBV11-1 to TRBJ2-5, with D unclear. V lost 0 bases to trimming and J lost 5 bases, with 13 bases between them. There are 15 residues in the CDR3. The germline gives CDR1 SGHAT, CDR2 FQDESV (reference sequence). The CDR3 DNA reads TGTGCCAGCAGCTTAGCGCTTTCAGCTTCGGAGACCCAGTACTTC. This translates into CASSLALSASETQYF.

The V and J genes are TRBV7-2 and TRBJ2-1; D may be TRBD2 (5 bases). V dropped 5 bases and J dropped 5 bases, with 16 bases sitting between them. This CDR3 comprises 15 residues. Germline V gene data show CDR1 as SGHTA and CDR2 as FQGNSA. CDR3 bases: TGTGCCAGCAGCCGCGGGCCGAGCTGGGACAATGAGCAGTTCTTC. Its protein product is CASSRGPSWDNEQFF.

With respect to this clonotype: One junction end does not reproduce the germline sequence, and a read error may be involved. The genes are TRBV5-5 and TRBJ2-6, with D possibly matching TRBD2 (6 bases). Looked up from germline, CDR1 is SGHKS and CDR2 is YYEKEE (reference sequence). This CDR3 has 15 residues. The CDR3 loop reads CASTWGPPGGNVLTF. CDR3 DNA sequence: TGTGCCAGCACCTGGGGACCGCCCGGGGGCAACGTCCTGACTTTC.

This clonotype was observed a handful of times. This chain uses TRBV5-6 with TRBJ1-6; D gene uncertain. The ends were cut back, 6 bases at V and 5 bases at J, with 9 bases in the middle. The germline V gene encodes CDR1 SGHDT and CDR2 YYEEEE. The length of the CDR3 is 13 residues. In DNA form, the CDR3 reads TGTGCCAGCACCAACAGTAATAATTCACCCCTCCACTTT. Protein: CASTNSNNSPLHF. Using reference TRBV5-6 and TRBJ1-6 for the parts outside the CDR3, the full variable domain is DAGVTQSPTHLIKTRGQQVTLRCSPKSGHDTVSWYQQALGQGPQFIFQYYEEEERQRGNFPDRFSGHQFPNYSSELNVNALLLGDSALYLCASTNSNNSPLHFGNGTRLTVT.

This clonotype was seen more than once but under ten times. CDR3: CASSFLAGGPRETQYF. CDR3 DNA: TGTGCCAGCAGCTTCCTAGCGGGGGGGCCACGAGAGACCCAGTACTTC. V usage is TRBV5-4 and J usage is TRBJ2-5; 12 positions match TRBD2. This CDR3 comprises 16 residues. The germline V gene has CDR1 SGHNT and CDR2 YYREEE (reference sequence). Trimming removed 2 bases from V and 4 bases from J; junction bases left unmatched: 6. The entire variable domain, with the rest obtained from reference TRBV5-4 and TRBJ2-5, is as follows: ETGVTQSPTHLIKTRGQQVTLRCSSQSGHNTVSWYQQALGQGPQFIFQYYREEENGRGNFPPRFSGLQFPNYSSELNVNALELDDSALYLCASSFLAGGPRETQYFGPGTRLLVL.

In this sample, this clonotype turned up a few times. The chain has TRBV7-9 and TRBJ1-4; D is undetermined. Trimming left V 4 bases short and J 7 bases short, with 16 bases between. This CDR3 contains 15 residues. Germline V gene data show CDR1 as SEHNR and CDR2 as FQNEAQ (reference sequence). The CDR3 protein is CASSSPLGWGEKLFF. The DNA of the CDR3 is TGTGCCAGCAGCTCCCCGCTTGGTTGGGGTGAAAAACTGTTTTTT.